Shown below are 18 T cell receptor beta chains from a single sample sequenced in a study of spatial heterogeneity in lung cancer. Time point in this sample: sample taken at primary tumor resection. One entry per CDR3 protein, called by TCRdb with MiXCR from the 5' RACE reads. The sample holds roughly 80,000 distinct CDR3 sequences, 7% to 9% seen once. Here the sequenced sample was PBMCs, taken at surgery. The receptors come from a male donor with early-stage non-small cell lung cancer.

This clonotype was counted at least ten times. The chain recombines TRBV4-3 with TRBJ2-2; no clear D. The CDR3 loop spans 16 amino acids. The germline gives CDR1 LGHNA, CDR2 YSLEER. The V gene lost 4 bases and the J gene lost 0 bases, with 12 bases spanning the gap. The CDR3 nucleotides are TGCGCCAGCAGCCTCAGAGCCGGCGCGAACACCGGGGAGCTGTTTTTT. This translates into CASSLRAGANTGELFF.

This clonotype was seen only a few times. CDR3 amino acids: CASSLGQGPYEQYF. The CDR3, as DNA: TGCGCCAGCAGCTTGGGACAGGGCCCCTACGAGCAGTACTTC. The chain recombines TRBV5-1 with TRBJ2-7; 7 bases line up with TRBD1. The CDR3 consists of 14 residues. Germline assignment: CDR1 SGHRS and CDR2 YFSETQ. The V segment lost 0 bases and the J segment 2 bases; nucleotides outside the gene matches: 2.

This clonotype was seen repeatedly, ten times or more. The chain uses TRBV19 and TRBJ2-2, with a weak D call TRBD1 (6 bases). From germline, CDR1 is LNHDA and CDR2 SQIVND (reference sequence). V lost 5 bases and J 4 bases, leaving 11 bases between the germline ends. The CDR3 runs to 14 residues. DNA of the CDR3: TGTGCCAGTAGTTGGGAAGGGGGCACCGGGGAGCTGTTTTTT. Its protein is CASSWEGGTGELFF.

This clonotype was recorded many times. This chain links TRBV5-1 with TRBJ2-7; D is perhaps TRBD2 (5 bases). This CDR3 contains 14 residues. The germline V gene encodes CDR1 SGHRS and CDR2 YFSETQ. V was clipped by 4 bases and J by 9 bases, with 20 bases between them. The CDR3 region is CASSLLGTPEGQYF. Here the CDR3 DNA reads TGCGCCAGCAGCCTACTAGGAACTCCCGAAGGGCAGTACTTC. The variable domain in full, completed from reference TRBV5-1 and TRBJ2-7, reads KAGVTQTPRYLIKTRGQQVTLSCSPISGHRSVSWYQQTPGQGLQFLFEYFSETQRNKGNFPGRFSGRQFSNSRSEMNVSTLELGDSALYLCASSLLGTPEGQYFGPGTRLTVT.

This clonotype was picked up many times. The chain has TRBV7-3 and TRBJ2-7; 12 bases align to TRBD1. V shed 4 bases and J 5 bases; nucleotides not matched to a gene: 15. Germline assignment: CDR1 SGHTA and CDR2 FQGTGA. The CDR3 length is 18 residues. The CDR3 nucleotides are TGTGCCAGCAGCTCAATCAGCACTGGGGACAGGGGGCCAAACGAGCAGTACTTC. It translates to CASSSISTGDRGPNEQYF.

This clonotype was found many times. The CDR3 nucleotides are TGCGCCAGCAGCTCTGGGGTAGGGTTCTACGAGCAGTACTTC. It codes for CASSSGVGFYEQYF. V is TRBV5-1 and J is TRBJ2-7; unclear D gene. There are 14 residues in the CDR3. V lost 3 bases, J lost 3 bases, and 13 bases lay in between. Germline V gives CDR1 SGHRS, CDR2 YFSETQ.

Many counts were recorded for this clonotype. The chain carries TRBV7-9 and TRBJ2-7; tentatively, D is TRBD1 (6 bases). Germline V lookup: CDR1 SEHNR, CDR2 FQNEAQ (reference sequence). The CDR3 covers 15 residues. V dropped 5 bases and J dropped 0 bases, with 14 bases sitting between them. CDR3 bases: TGTGCCAGCAGCCTTACAGGGAGCAGCTCCTACGAGCAGTACTTC. Translation: CASSLTGSSSYEQYF. Combining the CDR3 with reference TRBV7-9 and TRBJ2-7 gives the whole variable domain DTGVSQNPRHKITKRGQNVTFRCDPISEHNRLYWYRQTLGQGPEFLTYFQNEAQLEKSRLLSDRFSAERPKGSFSTLEIQRTEQGDSAMYLCASSLTGSSSYEQYFGPGTRLTVT.

J is TRBJ2-1 and V is TRBV18; a possible D gene is TRBD2 (6 bases). Germline lookup yields CDR1 KGHSH and CDR2 LQKENI. Trimming stripped 3 bases from V and 0 bases from J, with 15 bases between. The CDR3 runs to 17 residues. The CDR3 nucleotides are TGTGCCAGCTCACCGGTAGGAACGGGAGTCTCCTACAATGAGCAGTTCTTC. It yields the protein CASSPVGTGVSYNEQFF.

This clonotype was observed a single time. The chain couples TRBV12-3 or TRBV12-4 to TRBJ2-3; 11 nucleotides line up with TRBD2. Losses at the gene ends were 6 bases for V and 14 bases for J; bases not matched to a gene: 10. This CDR3 comprises 13 residues. This CDR3 is CASRLLTSGNPYF. The CDR3 nucleotides are TGTGCCAGCAGACTCCTGACTAGCGGGAATCCGTATTTT.

This clonotype was seen many times. In nucleotides, the CDR3 is TGCAGCGTTAGCGGGAGCTCCTACAATGAGCAGTTCTTC. It translates to CSVSGSSYNEQFF. This rearrangement joins TRBV29-1 to TRBJ2-1; 8 nucleotides align to TRBD2. Unmatched junction bases numbered 0, after V lost 5 bases and J lost 0 bases. The germline CDR1 and CDR2 sequences are SQVTM and ANQGSEA. The CDR3 is 13 amino acids.

This clonotype has a count of ten or more. The chain recombines TRBV11-3 with TRBJ2-7; possibly TRBD1 for D (5 bases). The germline V gene has CDR1 SGHNT and CDR2 YENEEA. The CDR3 contains 15 residues. V shed 1 base and J shed 2 bases, with 12 bases lying between them. Written as DNA, the CDR3 is TGTGCCAGCAGCTTAGTATCCGGACAAGCCTACGAGCAGTACTTC. Protein sequence: CASSLVSGQAYEQYF. The variable domain in full, with the rest retrieved from reference TRBV11-3 and TRBJ2-7, is EAGVVQSPRYKIIEKKQPVAFWCNPISGHNTLYWYLQNLGQGPELLIRYENEEAVDDSQLPKDRFSAERLKGVDSTLKIQPAELGDSAVYLCASSLVSGQAYEQYFGPGTRLTVT.

This clonotype showed up many times. This chain joins TRBV20-1 and TRBJ1-4; tentatively, D is TRBD1 (5 bases). Germline CDR1 and CDR2: DFQATT and SNEGSKA (reference sequence). V was pared by 3 bases and J by 10 bases, with 21 bases between. CDR3 size: 15 residues. The CDR3 coding sequence is TGCAGTGCTAGGACTTTCGGGACTTCGAGCGGAAAACTGTTTTTT. Translating it yields CSARTFGTSSGKLFF.

This clonotype was counted once. A much bigger clone sits one base away, suggesting this may be a read error. This sequence joins TRBV10-3 and TRBJ2-3; a weak D match, TRBD2 (6 bases). Trimming cost V 6 bases and J 0 bases, with 22 bases left between them. Looked up from germline, CDR1 is ENHRY and CDR2 is SYGVKD. The CDR3 loop spans 18 amino acids. CDR3: CAIREPLGLPTSTDTQYF. As DNA, the CDR3 is TGTGCCATCAGAGAGCCTTTAGGACTACCCACTAGCACAGATACGCAGTATTTT.

This clonotype was seen at least ten times. The rearrangement links TRBV20-1 to TRBJ2-5, with D unclear. Trimming stripped 0 bases from V and 5 bases from J, with 13 bases between. Germline V gene lookup returns CDR1 DFQATT and CDR2 SNEGSKA (reference sequence). The CDR3 totals 14 residues. CDR3 DNA sequence: TGCAGTGCTAGAGATCCCGGCAGCCTGGAGACCCAGTACTTC. Translating gives CSARDPGSLETQYF.

The chain recombines TRBV7-3 with TRBJ2-1; TRBD1 is a possible D gene (6 bases). The V gene lost 2 bases and the J gene lost 7 bases, with 12 bases spanning the gap. The V gene's germline CDR1 is SGHTA and CDR2 FQGTGA. The CDR3 contains 14 residues. Here the CDR3 DNA reads TGTGCCAGCAGCTTATTCCACACAGGGAATGAGCAGTTCTTC. Its translation: CASSLFHTGNEQFF.

The V call is TRBV7-6, the J call TRBJ2-7, with unresolved D. Germline V gene sequence: CDR1 SGHVS, CDR2 FNYEAQ. V lost 5 bases, J lost 1 base, and 12 bases lay in between. The CDR3 totals 14 residues. The CDR3: CASSPMTRSYEQYF. Here the CDR3 DNA reads TGTGCCAGCAGCCCCATGACGAGATCCTACGAGCAGTACTTC. Variable domain in full (rest from reference TRBV7-6 and TRBJ2-7): GAGVSQSPRYKVTKRGQDVALRCDPISGHVSLYWYRQALGQGPEFLTYFNYEAQQDKSGLPNDRFSAERPEGSISTLTIQRTEQRDSAMYRCASSPMTRSYEQYFGPGTRLTVT.

This clonotype was observed many times. J is TRBJ1-1 and V is TRBV24-1; tentatively, D is TRBD1 (6 bases). The CDR3 is 13 amino acids. Germline assignment: CDR1 KGHDR and CDR2 SFDVKD. V was trimmed by 2 bases and J by 5 bases, leaving 8 bases between them. CDR3 sequence reads: CATSDSQGTEAFF. The CDR3 DNA reads as TGTGCCACCAGTGATTCCCAGGGGACTGAAGCTTTCTTT.

This clonotype showed up just once. One base away lies a much larger clone, so this may be a sequencing read error. Because it lacks the conserved phenylalanine or tryptophan at the end, this CDR3 is likely a read error. The gene calls are TRBV7-3 and TRBJ2-5; 12 nucleotides align to TRBD2. J lost 2 bases, V lost 4 bases, and 2 bases had no gene match. CDR3 size: 15 residues. Per germline, CDR1 SGHTA and CDR2 FQGTGA. The CDR3 DNA sequence: TGTGCCAGCAGCTCCCTAGCGGGAGGGCAAGAGACCCAGTACCTC. As protein: CASSSLAGGQETQYL.